Sequencing of this TCR beta chain was carried out in a study of early T cells in non-severe SARS-CoV-2 infection. cDNA molecules, individually, were tagged with unique molecular identifiers. TCRdb re-derived calls from the 5' RACE reads in MiXCR, one entry per CDR3 protein. The top ten hold around 16% of the sample, which has about 80,000 distinct CDR3 sequences, 9.5% to 15% seen once. Study findings and constraints: VDJdb matches were skewed toward anti-spike CD8 T cell responses.

This clonotype was found a few times. The target antigen is unknown. V was cut by 4 bases and J by 10 bases, with 8 bases left in between. Germline-derived CDR1 and CDR2 are SGHVS and FQNEAQ. The CDR3 covers 11 residues. This chain uses TRBV7-8 with TRBJ2-1; no clear D. The source material was whole blood, sampled at baseline. This clonotype was obtained from an adult who was a healthcare worker with PCR-confirmed SARS-CoV-2 infection or an uninfected control (not recorded which). The donor label of this sample is uncertain. CDR3 loop: CASSSTAEQFF. The CDR3 DNA sequence: TGTGCCAGCAGCTCCACTGCGGAGCAGTTCTTC.